This T cell receptor (beta chain) emerged from a study of T cells in Graves' hyperthyroidism and ophthalmopathy. Study-wide points: Researchers found most expanded thyroid clonotypes above 0.001 in blood as well.

This clonotype was seen at least ten times. Antigen specificity is unknown. RNA transcripts yielded amplified TCR beta CDR3 regions. During a first-round RT-PCR of the TCR CDR3, the HTBI primer set was used. TCRdb ran MiXCR on the multiplex PCR reads and lists one entry per CDR3 protein. The sample contains roughly 660,000 distinct CDR3 sequences, roughly 17% of which appear only once. From germline, CDR1 is KGHSH and CDR2 LQKENI. The ends were cut back, 0 bases at V and 6 bases at J, with 10 bases in the middle. CDR3 length equals 14 residues. The sequence derives from a man aged 50 to 60 with Graves' hyperthyroidism. V and J are TRBV18 and TRBJ2-3; D remains ambiguous. Sequencing was done on a sample of blood. Here the CDR3 reads CASSPPSLVDTQYF. CDR3 bases: TGTGCCAGCTCACCACCGAGCCTCGTTGATACGCAGTATTTT.